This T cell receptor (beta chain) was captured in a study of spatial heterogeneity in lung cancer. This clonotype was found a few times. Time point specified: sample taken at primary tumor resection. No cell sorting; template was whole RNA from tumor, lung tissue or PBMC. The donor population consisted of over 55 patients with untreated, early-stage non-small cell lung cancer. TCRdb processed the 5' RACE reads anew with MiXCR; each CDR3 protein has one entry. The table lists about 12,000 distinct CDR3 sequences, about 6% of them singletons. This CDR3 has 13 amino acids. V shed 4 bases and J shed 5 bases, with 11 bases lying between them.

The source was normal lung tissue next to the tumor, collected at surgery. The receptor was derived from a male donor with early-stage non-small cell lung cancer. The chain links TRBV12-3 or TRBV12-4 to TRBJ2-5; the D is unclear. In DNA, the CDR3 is TGTGCCAGCAGTTCCAGGTTACGCGAGACCCAGTACTTC. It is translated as CASSSRLRETQYF.